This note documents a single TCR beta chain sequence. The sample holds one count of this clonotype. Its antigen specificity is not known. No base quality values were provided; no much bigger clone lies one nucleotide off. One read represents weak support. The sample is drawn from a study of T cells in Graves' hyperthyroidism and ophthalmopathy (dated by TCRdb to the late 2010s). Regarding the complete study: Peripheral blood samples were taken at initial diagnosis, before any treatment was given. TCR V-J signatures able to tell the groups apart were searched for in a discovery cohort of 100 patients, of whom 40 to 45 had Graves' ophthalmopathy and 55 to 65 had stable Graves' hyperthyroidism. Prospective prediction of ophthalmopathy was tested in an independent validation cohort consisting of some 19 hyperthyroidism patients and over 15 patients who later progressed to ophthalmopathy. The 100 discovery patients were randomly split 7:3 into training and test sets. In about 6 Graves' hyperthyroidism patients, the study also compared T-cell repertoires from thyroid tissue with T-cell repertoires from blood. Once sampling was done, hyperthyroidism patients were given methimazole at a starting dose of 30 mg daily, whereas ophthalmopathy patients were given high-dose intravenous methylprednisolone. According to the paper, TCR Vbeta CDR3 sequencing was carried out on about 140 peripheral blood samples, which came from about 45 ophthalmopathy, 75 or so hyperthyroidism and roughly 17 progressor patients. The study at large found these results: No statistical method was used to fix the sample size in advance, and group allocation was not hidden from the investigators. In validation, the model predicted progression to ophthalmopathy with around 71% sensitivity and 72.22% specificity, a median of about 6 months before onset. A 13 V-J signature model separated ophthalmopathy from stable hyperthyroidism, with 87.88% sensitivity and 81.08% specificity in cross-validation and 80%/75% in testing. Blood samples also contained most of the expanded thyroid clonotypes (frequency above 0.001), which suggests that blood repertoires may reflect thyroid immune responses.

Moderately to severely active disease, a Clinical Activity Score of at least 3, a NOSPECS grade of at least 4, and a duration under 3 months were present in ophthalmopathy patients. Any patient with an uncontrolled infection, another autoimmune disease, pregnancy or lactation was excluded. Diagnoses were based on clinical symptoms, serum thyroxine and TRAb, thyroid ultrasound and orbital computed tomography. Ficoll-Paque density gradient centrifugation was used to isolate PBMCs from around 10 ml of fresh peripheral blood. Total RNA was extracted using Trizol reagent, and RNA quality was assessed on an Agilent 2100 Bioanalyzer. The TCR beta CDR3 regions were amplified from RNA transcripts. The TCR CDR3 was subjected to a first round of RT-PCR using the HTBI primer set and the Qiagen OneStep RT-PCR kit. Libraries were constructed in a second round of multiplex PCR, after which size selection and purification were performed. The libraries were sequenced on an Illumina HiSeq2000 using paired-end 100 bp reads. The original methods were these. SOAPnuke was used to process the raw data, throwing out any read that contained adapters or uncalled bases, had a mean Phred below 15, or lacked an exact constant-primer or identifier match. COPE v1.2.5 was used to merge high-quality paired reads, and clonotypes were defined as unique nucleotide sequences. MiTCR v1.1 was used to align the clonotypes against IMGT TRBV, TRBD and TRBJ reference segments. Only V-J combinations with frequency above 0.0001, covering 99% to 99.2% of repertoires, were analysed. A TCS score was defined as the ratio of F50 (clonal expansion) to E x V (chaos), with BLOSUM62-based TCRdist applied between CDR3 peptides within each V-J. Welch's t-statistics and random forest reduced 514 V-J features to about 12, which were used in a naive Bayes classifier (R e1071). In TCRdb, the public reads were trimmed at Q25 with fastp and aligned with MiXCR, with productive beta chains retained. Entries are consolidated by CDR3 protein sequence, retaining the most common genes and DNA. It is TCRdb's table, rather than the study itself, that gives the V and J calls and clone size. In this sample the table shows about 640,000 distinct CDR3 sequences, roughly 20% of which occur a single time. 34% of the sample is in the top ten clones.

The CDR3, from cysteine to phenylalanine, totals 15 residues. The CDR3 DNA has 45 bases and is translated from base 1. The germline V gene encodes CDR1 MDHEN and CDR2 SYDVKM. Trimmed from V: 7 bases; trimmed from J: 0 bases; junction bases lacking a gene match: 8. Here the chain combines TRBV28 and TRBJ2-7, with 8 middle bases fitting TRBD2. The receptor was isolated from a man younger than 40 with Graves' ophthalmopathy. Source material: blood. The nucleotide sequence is TGTGCCAGCACCCTCGGGGGGGCTAGCTCCTACGAGCAGTACTTC. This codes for CASTLGGASSYEQYF.